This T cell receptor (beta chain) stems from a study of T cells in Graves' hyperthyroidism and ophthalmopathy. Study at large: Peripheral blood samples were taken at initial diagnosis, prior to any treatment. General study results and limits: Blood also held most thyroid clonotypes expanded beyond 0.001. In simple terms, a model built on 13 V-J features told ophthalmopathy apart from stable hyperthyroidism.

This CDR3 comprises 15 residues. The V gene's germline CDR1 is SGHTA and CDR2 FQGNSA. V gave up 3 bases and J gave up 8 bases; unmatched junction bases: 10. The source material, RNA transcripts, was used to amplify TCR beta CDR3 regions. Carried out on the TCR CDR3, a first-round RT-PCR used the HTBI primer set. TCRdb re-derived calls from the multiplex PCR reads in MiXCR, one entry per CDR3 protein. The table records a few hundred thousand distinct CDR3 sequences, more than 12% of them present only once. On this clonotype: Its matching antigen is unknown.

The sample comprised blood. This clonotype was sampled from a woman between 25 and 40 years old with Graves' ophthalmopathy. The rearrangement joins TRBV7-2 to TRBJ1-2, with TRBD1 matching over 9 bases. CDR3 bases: TGTGCCAGCAGCTTGGCCGGGACAGGGAGGAGCGGCTACACCTTC. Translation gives CASSLAGTGRSGYTF.